The clone carrying this T cell receptor beta chain was found many times. As yet, its antigen is unknown. This sample was included in a study of regulatory T cells in long-lasting Graves disease. Study-level findings and limits: Favored gene segments in persistent disease were TRBV28, TRBJ1-2 and TRBJ2-5.

Germline V gives CDR1 SGHAT, CDR2 FQNNGV. V was trimmed by 0 bases and J by 5 bases, leaving 13 bases between them. The CDR3 is 15 residues long. Time point noted: newly diagnosed GD, antithyroid drugs for less than 3 months. PBMCs provided the RNA from which the TCR library was made. Diagnoses of Graves' disease were made by American Thyroid Association guidelines. CDR3-region Arm-PCR and iRepertoire HTBI primers produced the TCR beta libraries. The authors' processing: Segment identification across samples yielded 55 to 65 TRBV and some 13 TRBJ segments. TCRdb re-derived calls from the multiplex PCR reads in MiXCR, one entry per CDR3 protein. TCRdb's processing, not the study's, gives the V and J calls here. The sample has hundreds of thousands of distinct CDR3 sequences; about a sixth are singletons.

This clonotype was obtained from a female donor with Graves disease. The specimen comprised peripheral blood mononuclear cells (PBMCs), sampled at new diagnosis, from a patient treated with antithyroid drugs. This chain joins TRBV11-2 and TRBJ1-2; D remains unclear. CDR3 DNA: TGTGCCAGCAGCTTAGATCAGGCCGGCTCATATGGCTACACCTTC. It codes for CASSLDQAGSYGYTF. Full variable domain (missing parts from reference TRBV11-2 and TRBJ1-2): EAGVAQSPRYKIIEKRQSVAFWCNPISGHATLYWYQQILGQGPKLLIQFQNNGVVDDSQLPKDRFSAERLKGVDSTLKIQPAKLEDSAVYLCASSLDQAGSYGYTFGSGTRLTVV.